This is a list of T cell receptor beta chains from one sample in a study of CD8+CD57+ T cells in acquired aplastic anemia. One entry per CDR3 protein, called by TCRdb with MiXCR from the reads. The table records hundreds of thousands of distinct CDR3 sequences, 65% to 80% of them present only once. The sequencing input was sorted CD4+, CD8+, or CD8+CD57+ T cells (not recorded which) from PBMCs. The receptor set was obtained from a human donor in good health, serving as a control. Both conserved end residues are part of each CDR3. A D gene is named only where the DNA matches it firmly. Part of the rows lack a size; the others show once, few, many or a class for expanded clones.

d_gene: -; v_gene: TRBV7-2; j_gene: TRBJ2-7; abundance: many; CDR3nt: TGTGCCAGCAGCTTAGTAATAACTCCGATTGGGCAGTACTTC; CDR3aa: CASSLVITPIGQYF
d_gene: TRBD1; v_gene: TRBV6-6; j_gene: TRBJ1-4; abundance: many; CDR3nt: TGTGCCAGCTCCCAGGGGGGTCGAGGGGATGAAAAACTGTTTTTT; CDR3aa: CASSQGGRGDEKLFF
d_gene: -; v_gene: TRBV20-1; j_gene: TRBJ2-7; abundance: few; CDR3nt: TGCAGTGCCGGAGGACAGAACCACGGACACTACGAGCAGTACTTC; CDR3aa: CSAGGQNHGHYEQYF
d_gene: TRBD2; v_gene: TRBV7-2; j_gene: TRBJ2-3; abundance: -; CDR3nt: TGTGCCAGCGACCTAAGGGCTAGCGGGGGTAGCACAGATACGCGGTATTTT; CDR3aa: CASDLRASGGSTDTRYF
d_gene: -; v_gene: TRBV10-3; j_gene: TRBJ1-2; abundance: few; CDR3nt: TGTGCCATCAGCGCCAGTTATGACGCAAACTATGGCTACACCTTC; CDR3aa: CAISASYDANYGYTF
d_gene: -; v_gene: TRBV7-2; j_gene: TRBJ2-7; abundance: -; CDR3nt: TGTGCCACCAGCACCGACAGGCCGCAATCCTACGATCAGTACTTC; CDR3aa: CATSTDRPQSYDQYF
d_gene: -; v_gene: TRBV9; j_gene: TRBJ1-6; abundance: once; CDR3nt: TGCGCCAGCAGCTTGGGTGGGGGGCGCAGGGATTCACCCCTCCACTTT; CDR3aa: CASSLGGGRRDSPLHF
d_gene: -; v_gene: TRBV7-3; j_gene: TRBJ1-1; abundance: -; CDR3nt: TGTGCCAGCAGCCTCCAGCGGGGGAACAATCAGCCCCTCTTT; CDR3aa: CASSLQRGNNQPLF
d_gene: -; v_gene: TRBV5-1; j_gene: TRBJ1-2; abundance: -; CDR3nt: TGTGCCAGCAGCACCGATGCCGGGGTCGCGTCTAACTATGGCTACACCTTC; CDR3aa: CASSTDAGVASNYGYTF
d_gene: -; v_gene: TRBV5-1; j_gene: TRBJ1-1; abundance: many; CDR3nt: TGCGCCAGCAGCTTGGCAGAGATGAACACTGAAGCTTTCTTT; CDR3aa: CASSLAEMNTEAFF
d_gene: -; v_gene: TRBV12-3/TRBV12-4; j_gene: TRBJ1-1; abundance: -; CDR3nt: TGTGCCAGCAGTTTCACGGCAGGCCAAGAAGCTTTCTTT; CDR3aa: CASSFTAGQEAFF
d_gene: -; v_gene: TRBV7-9; j_gene: TRBJ2-5; abundance: few; CDR3nt: TGTGCCAGCAGCTTGGGCGGCCAAGAGACCCAGTACTTC; CDR3aa: CASSLGGQETQYF
d_gene: -; v_gene: TRBV7-9; j_gene: TRBJ1-4; abundance: once; CDR3nt: TGTGCCAGCAGCATACGAGCACAGAATGACGAACCGCATTTT; CDR3aa: CASSIRAQNDEPHF
d_gene: -; v_gene: TRBV19; j_gene: TRBJ1-1; abundance: -; CDR3nt: TGTGCCAGTACCACACCAGGTCACGCTGAAGCTTTCTTT; CDR3aa: CASTTPGHAEAFF
d_gene: -; v_gene: TRBV9; j_gene: TRBJ1-5; abundance: once; CDR3nt: TGTGCCAGCAGCGGACAGACGAACTATGGCTACACGTATTTT; CDR3aa: CASSGQTNYGYTYF
d_gene: TRBD1; v_gene: TRBV9; j_gene: TRBJ1-6; abundance: -; CDR3nt: TGTGCCAGCAGCCGACAGGGGCCTAATTCTGGCCCCCACTTT; CDR3aa: CASSRQGPNSGPHF
d_gene: -; v_gene: TRBV27; j_gene: TRBJ2-5; abundance: -; CDR3nt: TGTGCCAGCAGCTCGGGGTTGGGGTTAAAACAAGAGACCCAGTACTTC; CDR3aa: CASSSGLGLKQETQYF
d_gene: -; v_gene: TRBV5-1; j_gene: TRBJ1-4; abundance: -; CDR3nt: TGCGCCAGCAGCTTGAGGGGGGTTGCTGGACTGTTTTTT; CDR3aa: CASSLRGVAGLFF
d_gene: -; v_gene: TRBV20-1; j_gene: TRBJ1-1; abundance: -; CDR3nt: TGCAGCGCTAGAGATTCACCTGACGCTCTCTTT; CDR3aa: CSARDSPDALF
d_gene: TRBD1; v_gene: TRBV20-1; j_gene: TRBJ1-3; abundance: -; CDR3nt: TGCAGTGCTAGAGAGGGAGGGGGCGGCACCATATATTTT; CDR3aa: CSAREGGGGTIYF
d_gene: -; v_gene: TRBV5-4; j_gene: TRBJ1-1; abundance: once; CDR3nt: TGTGCCAGTAGCCCAAGGTTAATGAACACTGAAGCTTTCTTT; CDR3aa: CASSPRLMNTEAFF
d_gene: -; v_gene: TRBV9; j_gene: TRBJ2-5; abundance: -; CDR3nt: TGTGCCAGCAGCAGCCGGACTCAACAAGAGACCCAGTACTTC; CDR3aa: CASSSRTQQETQYF
d_gene: TRBD1; v_gene: TRBV15; j_gene: TRBJ1-5; abundance: once; CDR3nt: TGTGCAGTGACCACGAGGGGGCACAATCAGCCCCAGCATTTT; CDR3aa: CAVTTRGHNQPQHF
d_gene: TRBD2; v_gene: TRBV7-2; j_gene: TRBJ2-1; abundance: -; CDR3nt: TGTGCCAGCAGCGCCTTACGGGCGGGGGGGGGGAATGAGCAGTTCTTC; CDR3aa: CASSALRAGGGNEQFF
d_gene: -; v_gene: TRBV10-3; j_gene: TRBJ1-5; abundance: -; CDR3nt: TGTGCCATCGGACCCTCCAGGCAAGTATATAGCAATCAGCCCCAGCATTTT; CDR3aa: CAIGPSRQVYSNQPQHF
d_gene: -; v_gene: TRBV12-3/TRBV12-4; j_gene: TRBJ2-7; abundance: -; CDR3nt: TGTGCCAGCAGTTTTAGCGGCAGCTTCTCCTACGAGCAGTACTTC; CDR3aa: CASSFSGSFSYEQYF
d_gene: -; v_gene: TRBV10-3; j_gene: TRBJ2-3; abundance: many; CDR3nt: TGTGCCATCAGTACATCGGATACGCAGTATTTT; CDR3aa: CAISTSDTQYF
d_gene: -; v_gene: TRBV7-2; j_gene: TRBJ1-5; abundance: -; CDR3nt: TGTGCCAGCAGCTTGACAGGATTGAATCAGTCTGAGCATTTT; CDR3aa: CASSLTGLNQSEHF
d_gene: TRBD1; v_gene: TRBV7-2; j_gene: TRBJ1-2; abundance: once; CDR3nt: TGTGCCAGCGGGAACAGGGGGGGCTGTGGCTACACCTTC; CDR3aa: CASGNRGGCGYTF
d_gene: TRBD1; v_gene: TRBV4-3; j_gene: TRBJ1-2; abundance: many; CDR3nt: TGCGCCAGCAGCCAAGATATCAGGGGGTACGGCTACACCTTC; CDR3aa: CASSQDIRGYGYTF
d_gene: -; v_gene: TRBV4-3; j_gene: TRBJ1-6; abundance: many; CDR3nt: TGCGCCAGCAGCCAAGATCGGACCAGTTCACCCCTCCACTTT; CDR3aa: CASSQDRTSSPLHF
d_gene: TRBD2; v_gene: TRBV7-9; j_gene: TRBJ2-1; abundance: -; CDR3nt: TGTGCCAGCAGCCCTAGCGGGGGGGCCTCGTTTGAGCAGTTCTTC; CDR3aa: CASSPSGGASFEQFF
d_gene: -; v_gene: TRBV4-3; j_gene: TRBJ1-4; abundance: -; CDR3nt: TGCGCCAGCAGCAGGGGTACCGAAAAACTGTTTTTT; CDR3aa: CASSRGTEKLFF
d_gene: TRBD1; v_gene: TRBV20-1; j_gene: TRBJ1-2; abundance: -; CDR3nt: TGCGGGTCTGACAGGGGGCAGGATGGCTACACCTTC; CDR3aa: CGSDRGQDGYTF
d_gene: -; v_gene: TRBV14; j_gene: TRBJ1-1; abundance: -; CDR3nt: TGTGCCAGCAGCCAATTCGTCGGGGACACTGAAGCTTTCTTT; CDR3aa: CASSQFVGDTEAFF
d_gene: TRBD2; v_gene: TRBV5-1; j_gene: TRBJ2-7; abundance: -; CDR3nt: TGCGCCAGCAGCTTGGAACTAGCGGGGGACTTC; CDR3aa: CASSLELAGDF
d_gene: -; v_gene: TRBV15; j_gene: TRBJ1-4; abundance: -; CDR3nt: TGTGCCACCAGCAGGACAGCAACTAATGAAAAACTGTCTTTT; CDR3aa: CATSRTATNEKLSF
d_gene: -; v_gene: TRBV24-1; j_gene: TRBJ1-2; abundance: -; CDR3nt: TGTGCCAGCAGTGACGGACAGCCTGACTATGGCTACACCTTC; CDR3aa: CASSDGQPDYGYTF
d_gene: -; v_gene: TRBV5-1; j_gene: TRBJ1-4; abundance: -; CDR3nt: TGTGCCAGCAGCTGGGACCAGACTAATGAAAAACTGTTTTTT; CDR3aa: CASSWDQTNEKLFF
d_gene: TRBD1; v_gene: TRBV11-2; j_gene: TRBJ1-1; abundance: once; CDR3nt: TGTGCCAGCAGCTATGAGGGGGCGGGGAACACTGAAGCTTTCTTT; CDR3aa: CASSYEGAGNTEAFF
d_gene: -; v_gene: TRBV7-9; j_gene: TRBJ1-5; abundance: few; CDR3nt: TGTGCCAGCAGCTTAGGCCCGTTCCAGCCCCAGCATTTT; CDR3aa: CASSLGPFQPQHF
d_gene: TRBD1; v_gene: TRBV20-1; j_gene: TRBJ1-6; abundance: -; CDR3nt: TGCAGTGCAGAGGACAGGTATAATTCACCCCTCCACTTT; CDR3aa: CSAEDRYNSPLHF
d_gene: TRBD2; v_gene: TRBV5-5; j_gene: TRBJ2-3; abundance: -; CDR3nt: TGTGCCAGCACCCTAGTTGGGCGGGGGGGCCTTACAGATACGCAGTATTTT; CDR3aa: CASTLVGRGGLTDTQYF
d_gene: -; v_gene: TRBV7-7; j_gene: TRBJ2-7; abundance: -; CDR3nt: TGTGCTAGCAGGGTAAGGCGGGGCGCAAGAGAGACCCAGCAGTACTTC; CDR3aa: CASRVRRGARETQQYF
d_gene: -; v_gene: TRBV15; j_gene: TRBJ2-5; abundance: -; CDR3nt: TGTGCCACCAGCAGAGATCGGAGGAGGGGACTGGTGGAGCAGTACTTC; CDR3aa: CATSRDRRRGLVEQYF
d_gene: -; v_gene: TRBV7-9; j_gene: TRBJ2-3; abundance: -; CDR3nt: TGCGCCAGCAGCTTAGGGCAGGGCTTCACAGATACGCAGTATTTT; CDR3aa: CASSLGQGFTDTQYF
d_gene: -; v_gene: TRBV6-2/TRBV6-3; j_gene: TRBJ1-5; abundance: many; CDR3nt: TGTGCCAGCAGGAGGGCCGCACTTAATCAGCCCCAGCATTTT; CDR3aa: CASRRAALNQPQHF
d_gene: -; v_gene: TRBV5-5; j_gene: TRBJ1-2; abundance: many; CDR3nt: TGTGCCAGCAGCTTCGGGGGGTCGTTCTATGGCTACACCTTC; CDR3aa: CASSFGGSFYGYTF
d_gene: -; v_gene: TRBV7-2; j_gene: TRBJ1-6; abundance: -; CDR3nt: TGTGCCAGCAGCTTTGACAGGCAACCCAGCCCTCTCCCCTTT; CDR3aa: CASSFDRQPSPLPF
d_gene: -; v_gene: TRBV12-5; j_gene: TRBJ1-1; abundance: -; CDR3nt: TGTGCCAGCAGTTTAGCGTGGGGCACTGAAGCTTTCTTT; CDR3aa: CASSLAWGTEAFF
d_gene: -; v_gene: TRBV25-1; j_gene: TRBJ2-7; abundance: -; CDR3nt: TGTGCCATGAGTCCGGAGGGGGCCAACGAGCAGTACTTC; CDR3aa: CAMSPEGANEQYF
d_gene: -; v_gene: TRBV7-2; j_gene: TRBJ1-5; abundance: -; CDR3nt: TGTGCCAGCAGCTTAGACGCATCGAAGCCCCAGCATTTT; CDR3aa: CASSLDASKPQHF